The 32 T cell receptor beta chains reported below all come from one sample, sequenced in a study of CD8+ T cells in alopecia areata (dated by TCRdb to the late 2010s). Receptor libraries were prepared by the immunoSEQ multiplex PCR assay. RNA was extracted from all samples and reverse transcribed into cDNA as template for TCR sequencing. Not all clones reach the TCRdb copy of this immuneACCESS table, which keeps in-frame sequences only. Checked studies attribute under half of the gap to unresolved V genes and leave the rest unexplained. The sample yields 200,000 or so clones; approximately 53% were counted once. The ten most abundant clones make up approximately 4.9% of the sample. Sequenced input: CD8+ T cells sorted from blood. The receptors originated from a human donor in good health.

This clone was seen once. V usage is TRBV25-1 and J usage is TRBJ1-1, with no clear D. The germline CDR1 and CDR2 sequences are MGHDK and SYGVNS. Trimming stripped 5 bases from V and 7 bases from J, with 14 bases between. CDR3 length: 13 residues. CDR3 sequence: CASSPLNVGEAFF. As DNA, the CDR3 is TGTGCCAGCAGTCCGCTGAATGTCGGTGAAGCTTTCTTT.

This clone has a handful of counts. The V and J genes are TRBV21-1 and TRBJ2-3; TRBD2 is the table's D call and was not checked against the DNA. TRBV21-1 is a pseudogene locus. The CDR3 loop spans 13 amino acids. In DNA, the CDR3 is TGTGCCAGGGAGGAAGTCAGCACAGATACGCAGTATTTT. The encoded protein is CAREEVSTDTQYF.

This chain joins TRBV27 and TRBJ2-7; D is perhaps TRBD1 or TRBD2 (5 bases each). CDR3 length: 14 residues. Germline CDR1 reads MNHEY; CDR2 reads SMNVEV (reference sequence). The germline V and J ends were trimmed by 6 bases and 5 bases, with 17 bases remaining between them. This CDR3 reads CASSHGTSPHEQYF. DNA for the CDR3: TGTGCCAGCAGCCATGGGACGTCGCCCCACGAGCAGTACTTC.

This clone was detected only once. The chain carries TRBV18 and TRBJ2-7, with a weak D call TRBD2 (6 bases). The germline V gene encodes CDR1 KGHSH and CDR2 LQKENI. Trimming took off 2 bases at V and 7 bases at J, with 21 bases between the two ends. This CDR3 spans 16 amino acids. The CDR3 region is CASSPTGEVWVEEQYF. CDR3 in DNA: TGTGCCAGCTCACCAACGGGGGAAGTTTGGGTCGAGGAGCAGTACTTC.

This clone came up a few times. Additional DNA sequences in this sample encode the identical CDR3. The J gene is TRBJ2-7, the V gene TRBV13; D is possibly TRBD1 (6 bases). The V end was cut by 4 bases, the J end by 2 bases, with 9 bases between. The length of the CDR3 is 13 residues. The V gene's germline CDR1 is PRHDT and CDR2 FYEKMQ (reference sequence). The CDR3 region is CASSSGQTYEQYF. The CDR3 region has the DNA TGTGCCAGCAGCTCTGGACAGACCTACGAGCAGTACTTC.

The chain uses TRBV19 and TRBJ1-5; the D is unclear. Germline loops: CDR1 LNHDA, CDR2 SQIVND (reference sequence). Trimming took off 6 bases at V and 4 bases at J, with 10 bases between the two ends. The CDR3 is 13 residues long. As DNA, the CDR3 is TGTGCCAGTAGCCACAAGGGAAATCAGCCCCAGCATTTT. Amino acids: CASSHKGNQPQHF.

CDR3 nucleotides: TGTGCCAGCAGTACAGGGGTCGTATCGGAGACCCAGTACTTC. Translation gives CASSTGVVSETQYF. The chain joins TRBV27 to TRBJ2-5, with TRBD1 matching 7 bases. The J segment lost 5 bases and the V segment lost 5 bases, leaving 8 bases of the junction unmatched. Looked up from germline, CDR1 is MNHEY and CDR2 is SMNVEV (reference sequence). The CDR3 runs 14 residues.

This clone was observed a few times. CDR3 loop: CASSQRQVDYGYTF. The DNA of the CDR3 is TGTGCCAGCAGCCAAAGACAGGTGGACTATGGCTACACCTTC. V usage is TRBV13 and J usage is TRBJ1-2, with D maybe TRBD1 (6 bases). V dropped 5 bases and J dropped 3 bases, with 13 bases sitting between them. In germline, CDR1 is PRHDT, CDR2 FYEKMQ (reference sequence). The CDR3 runs to 14 residues.

For this clone: The sample has other DNA sequences that encode this CDR3 too. The chain combines TRBV7-2 with TRBJ2-2, with 12 bases lining up with TRBD2. There are 14 residues in the CDR3. CDR1 is SGHTA, CDR2 FQGNSA, per germline. J was trimmed by 6 bases and V by 5 bases; bases with no gene match: 1. The CDR3, as DNA: TGTGCCAGCAGCCCTAGCGGGGGGGCCGGGGAGCTGTTTTTT. This gives the protein CASSPSGGAGELFF.

This clone was observed a handful of times. V and J are TRBV5-1 and TRBJ1-2, with D maybe TRBD1 (5 bases). Trimming pared 2 bases from V and 4 bases from J, leaving 12 bases between. The CDR3 has 14 residues. Germline CDR1 SGHRS, CDR2 YFSETQ. This CDR3 is CASSFVDRLYGYTF. CDR3 nucleotides: TGCGCCAGCAGCTTCGTCGACAGACTCTATGGCTACACCTTC.

In its sample, this clone was seen a few times. V is TRBV25-1 and J is TRBJ2-7, with a tentative D call TRBD1 (5 bases). V was pared by 4 bases and J by 0 bases, with 7 bases between. In germline, CDR1 is MGHDK, CDR2 SYGVNS. The CDR3 totals 13 residues. The CDR3 sequence is CASSGRDSYEQYF. The CDR3 DNA sequence: TGTGCCAGCAGTGGCAGGGACTCCTACGAGCAGTACTTC.

CDR3 sequence (DNA): TGTGCCAGCAGCGGTAGTAGCAATCAGCCCCAGCATTTT. Its translation is CASSGSSNQPQHF. The chain links TRBV7-9 to TRBJ1-5; D is ambiguous. The CDR3 has 13 residues. Germline V gene sequence: CDR1 SEHNR, CDR2 FQNEAQ (reference sequence). The V and J ends lost 5 bases and 0 bases respectively, with 5 bases between them.

This clone was seen repeatedly, ten times or more. The chain couples TRBV7-9 to TRBJ2-3; 10 positions match TRBD2. Germline trimming cut 4 bases from V and 0 bases from J; bases unmatched to any gene: 4. Looked up from germline, CDR1 is SEHNR and CDR2 is FQNEAQ (reference sequence). The CDR3 extends over 16 amino acids. CDR3 sequence reads: CASSSLAGVSTDTQYF. CDR3 nucleotides: TGTGCCAGCAGCTCCCTAGCGGGGGTGAGCACAGATACGCAGTATTTT.

The V and J genes are TRBV5-1 and TRBJ2-7; no clear D gene. V dropped 0 bases and J dropped 0 bases, with 7 bases sitting between them. The CDR3 contains 14 residues. Germline-derived CDR1 and CDR2 are SGHRS and YFSETQ. The CDR3 sequence: CASSLAAYSYEQYF. The CDR3 DNA reads TGCGCCAGCAGCTTGGCCGCATACTCCTACGAGCAGTACTTC.

This clone was recorded only once. J is TRBJ1-2 and V is TRBV7-9; D is ambiguous. Germline V gene sequence: CDR1 SEHNR, CDR2 FQNEAQ (reference sequence). V lost 6 bases and J lost 4, with 9 bases in between. The CDR3 is made up of 12 amino acids. CDR3 protein: CASRGGLYGYTF. The CDR3 bases are TGTGCCAGCAGGGGTGGGCTCTATGGCTACACCTTC. Complete variable domain (other parts from reference TRBV7-9 and TRBJ1-2): DTGVSQNPRHKITKRGQNVTFRCDPISEHNRLYWYRQTLGQGPEFLTYFQNEAQLEKSRLLSDRFSAERPKGSFSTLEIQRTEQGDSAMYLCASRGGLYGYTFGSGTRLTVV.

In its sample, this clone was seen a few times. The gene calls are TRBV9 and TRBJ1-1, with D unclear. The germline V and J ends were trimmed by 0 bases and 4 bases, with 4 bases remaining between them. Germline V CDR1 and CDR2: SGDLS, YYNGEE. The CDR3 length is 12 residues. The CDR3 nucleotides are TGTGCCAGCAGCGTAGGGGCCACTGAAGCTTTCTTT. This sequence encodes CASSVGATEAFF.

The V gene is TRBV5-1, the J gene TRBJ1-1; no firm D call. There are 13 residues in the CDR3. Trimming cost V 4 bases and J 1 base, with 8 bases left between them. Germline CDR1 reads SGHRS; CDR2 reads YFSETQ. CDR3 residues: CASSTTQNTEAFF. CDR3 sequence (DNA): TGCGCCAGCAGCACGACCCAGAACACTGAAGCTTTCTTT. The whole variable domain, filled in from reference TRBV5-1 and TRBJ1-1, reads KAGVTQTPRYLIKTRGQQVTLSCSPISGHRSVSWYQQTPGQGLQFLFEYFSETQRNKGNFPGRFSGRQFSNSRSEMNVSTLELGDSALYLCASSTTQNTEAFFGQGTRLTVV.

This clone was detected only a few times. CDR3 sequence (DNA): TGTGCCAGCAGAGCCCGCCCCGGCTACACCTTC. Its translation: CASRARPGYTF. This chain uses TRBV7-9 with TRBJ1-2; D ambiguous. CDR1 and CDR2 from the germline V gene are SEHNR and FQNEAQ (reference sequence). This CDR3 contains 11 residues. Between the trimmed V and J ends, which lost 6 bases and 8 bases, there was a span of 10 bases.

The chain carries TRBV6-5 and TRBJ2-3, with D perhaps matching TRBD2 (6 bases). This CDR3 has 13 amino acids. V shed 7 bases and J shed 3 bases, with 11 bases lying between them. Germline V gene data show CDR1 as MNHEY and CDR2 as SVGAGI. The DNA for the CDR3 is TGTGCCAGCACGCGCGGGGCAACAGATACGCAGTATTTT. Translating it yields CASTRGATDTQYF.

This chain's CDR3 is CSVAPGTGEHEQYF. CDR3 sequence (DNA): TGCAGCGTAGCCCCCGGGACAGGGGAACACGAGCAGTACTTC. The V gene is TRBV29-1, the J gene TRBJ2-7; 10 bases fit TRBD1. Germline V gene sequence: CDR1 SQVTM, CDR2 ANQGSEA. Unmatched junction bases numbered 10, after V lost 6 bases and J lost 5 bases. The CDR3 runs to 14 residues.

This clone was counted only a few times. The genes are TRBV7-9 and TRBJ2-7; perhaps TRBD1 as D (6 bases). The germline V gene has CDR1 SEHNR and CDR2 FQNEAQ (reference sequence). Trimming stripped 5 bases from V and 5 bases from J, with 16 bases between. This CDR3 is built from 14 residues. The CDR3, as DNA: TGTGCCAGCAGCGTAGGACAGAGATCTAACGAGCAGTACTTC. Translated, it gives CASSVGQRSNEQYF.

The chain joins TRBV30 to TRBJ1-4; unclear D gene. Trimming cost V 0 bases and J 7 bases, with 9 bases left between them. Germline CDR1 GTSNPN, CDR2 SVGIG (reference sequence). The CDR3 spans 13 residues. The CDR3 is CAWSVLGGEKLFF. The DNA for the CDR3 is TGTGCCTGGAGTGTACTCGGCGGTGAAAAACTGTTTTTT.

For this clone: Within the sample, other DNA sequences also encode this same CDR3. The genes are TRBV7-2 and TRBJ1-1; D is possibly TRBD1 (5 bases). The V end was cut by 1 base, the J end by 5 bases, with 8 bases between. Germline V gives CDR1 SGHTA, CDR2 FQGNSA. This CDR3 is 13 amino acids long. CDR3 sequence reads: CASSLGWGTEAFF. The CDR3 DNA reads TGTGCCAGCAGCTTAGGATGGGGGACTGAAGCTTTCTTT.

This chain uses TRBV6-1 with TRBJ2-5; the match to TRBD1 covers 7 bases. The CDR3 extends over 15 amino acids. Germline CDR1 and CDR2: MNHNS and SASEGT. Trimming cost V 4 bases and J 7 bases; bases outside gene matches: 12. CDR3 nucleotides: TGTGCCAGCAGTGTTCGCGAGGAGGCAGGGGGGACCCAGTACTTC. It encodes CASSVREEAGGTQYF.

The J gene is TRBJ1-1, the V gene TRBV9; 7 bases are shared with TRBD1. The CDR3 spans 13 residues. Germline V gene lookup returns CDR1 SGDLS and CDR2 YYNGEE. V was pared by 2 bases and J by 5 bases, with 3 bases of the junction left unmatched. This CDR3 is CASSVQGGTEAFF. CDR3 coding DNA: TGTGCCAGCAGCGTCCAGGGGGGGACTGAAGCTTTCTTT.

This clone was counted a few times. The chain carries TRBV10-3 and TRBJ1-2; D is ambiguous. This CDR3 comprises 13 residues. CDR1 is ENHRY and CDR2 is SYGVKD in the germline V gene. The V gene lost 3 bases and the J gene lost 4 bases, with 9 bases spanning the gap. The CDR3 region is CAISDRTVYGYTF. The CDR3 bases are TGTGCCATCAGTGATAGGACGGTCTATGGCTACACCTTC.

As to this clone: The junction differs from germline at one of its ends, possibly a read error. For the CDR3, the DNA is TGTGCCAGCGGACAGCGGAGTTATTCCTTC. This gives the protein CASGQRSYSF. The chain links TRBV7-6 to TRBJ2-7, with D possibly matching TRBD1 (6 bases). CDR3 length equals 10 residues. The V gene's germline CDR1 is SGHVS and CDR2 FNYEAQ.

This clone was seen once. V and J are TRBV9 and TRBJ1-6, with 7 bases that match TRBD1. V dropped 3 bases and J dropped 13; count of bases not matched to a gene: 10. This CDR3 has 14 amino acids. The V gene's germline CDR1 is SGDLS and CDR2 YYNGEE. Here the CDR3 DNA reads TGTGCCAGCAGCGGCCGACAGGGTGAGGTCCCCCTCCACTTT. Amino acids: CASSGRQGEVPLHF. Full variable domain (outside the CDR3, taken from reference TRBV9 and TRBJ1-6): DSGVTQTPKHLITATGQRVTLRCSPRSGDLSVYWYQQSLDQGLQFLIQYYNGEERAKGNILERFSAQQFPDLHSELNLSSLELGDSALYFCASSGRQGEVPLHFGNGTRLTVT.

The chain is built from TRBV5-1 and TRBJ2-3; possibly TRBD1 or TRBD2 for D (5 bases each). Per germline, CDR1 SGHRS and CDR2 YFSETQ. V gave up 4 bases and J gave up 6 bases, with 18 bases separating them. The CDR3 totals 15 residues. The CDR3 region has the DNA TGCGCCAGCAGCGGGACCCGGGGAGCGGTTGATACGCAGTATTTT. Translating it yields CASSGTRGAVDTQYF.

The CDR3 loop reads CASRASETQYF. The CDR3 nucleotides read TGTGCCAGTAGGGCCTCTGAGACCCAGTACTTC. The chain employs TRBV6-6 and TRBJ2-5, with unresolved D. The V and J ends lost 9 bases and 5 bases respectively, with 10 bases between them. Germline V gene lookup returns CDR1 MNHNY and CDR2 SVGAGI (reference sequence). CDR3 size: 11 residues.

This clone was counted between two and nine times. This chain links TRBV13 with TRBJ2-3; D is unresolved. The V gene lost 3 bases and the J gene lost 6 bases, with 7 bases spanning the gap. CDR1 PRHDT and CDR2 FYEKMQ come from the germline V gene (reference sequence). The CDR3 runs to 12 residues. CDR3 nucleotides: TGTGCCAGCAGCTTCTCGGTCGATACGCAGTATTTT. Its translation: CASSFSVDTQYF.

This sequence joins TRBV4-1 and TRBJ2-7; 11 bases are a match to TRBD1. V gave up 3 bases and J gave up 7 bases; unmatched junction bases: 5. Germline-derived CDR1 and CDR2 are MGHRA and YSYEKL. CDR3 length: 14 amino acids. The CDR3 coding sequence is TGCGCCAGCAGCCAGTGGACAGGGGGCAATGAGCAGTACTTC. Encoded protein: CASSQWTGGNEQYF.